This T cell receptor beta chain was observed in a study of T-cell reconstitution after alpha-beta-depleted transplantation in children. Study results and caveats: T-cell numbers and diversity one year post-transplant derived largely from freshly generated T cells.

Preparing the TCRbeta library involved the use of unique molecular identifiers. TCRdb reprocessed the PCR reads with MiXCR, giving one entry per CDR3 protein. The sample consists of about 300,000 distinct CDR3 sequences, roughly 7.8% of them appearing once. This clonotype has a count of ten or more. Its antigen is not known. The sequence was obtained from a female patient aged 2-9 years who had a stem cell transplant for Fanconi anemia, so the T cells may come from the graft donor. Sequenced here: peripheral blood, sampled 360 days after TCRalphabeta/CD19-depleted stem cell transplant.

The CDR3: CASNWDTASYEQYF. In nucleotides, the CDR3 is TGCGCCAGCAATTGGGACACCGCCTCCTACGAGCAGTACTTC. The chain combines TRBV5-1 with TRBJ2-7, with D possibly matching TRBD1 (6 bases). This CDR3 spans 14 amino acids. CDR1 and CDR2 from the germline V gene are SGHRS and YFSETQ. Trimming pared 6 bases from V and 0 bases from J, leaving 13 bases between.